One sample yielded the 19 T cell receptor beta chains listed below, sequenced in a study of CXCR3-negative and CXCR3-positive naive CD8 T cells. Carrying UMI labels, the TRB cDNA libraries were prepared through 5' RACE. From the 5' RACE reads, TCRdb lists one entry per CDR3 protein and no DNA. This sample's table reports about 43,000 distinct CDR3 sequences. Input material: memory CD8+ T cells from blood. These receptors all come from a human donor in good health. Some clones in this sample may be carry-over from other donors' samples.

The chain employs TRBV5-1 and TRBJ2-5; the TCRdb D gene call, TRBD2, has no DNA to confirm it. Germline V CDR1 and CDR2: SGHRS, YFSETQ. The CDR3 totals 13 residues. The CDR3 sequence: CASSFTSGETQYF.

The chain uses TRBV6-4 and TRBJ2-1; TCRdb's D gene call, TRBD1, goes unchecked for lack of DNA. The length of the CDR3 is 15 residues. CDR1 is MRHNA, CDR2 SNTAGT, per germline. The CDR3 spells CASSEDNGGHNEQFF.

The CDR3 spells CASSSRQEGGEKLFF. The gene calls are TRBV6-2 or TRBV6-3 and TRBJ1-4; the D call from TCRdb, TRBD1, cannot be confirmed without DNA. CDR1 and CDR2 from the germline V gene are MNHEY and SVGEGT. This CDR3 is built from 15 residues.

V is TRBV7-8 and J is TRBJ2-5. The CDR3 has 14 residues. Germline CDR1 reads SGHVS; CDR2 reads FQNEAQ. This CDR3 reads CASGLAMGKETQYF.

CDR3 amino acids: CASSWPRVGIAKNIQYF. This chain joins TRBV5-8 and TRBJ2-4; no DNA is available, so the TRBD1 call from TCRdb remains unchecked. Germline lookup yields CDR1 SGHTS and CDR2 YDEGEE. The length of the CDR3 is 17 residues. Full variable domain (remainder filled in from reference TRBV5-8 and TRBJ2-4): EAGVTQSPTHLIKTRGQQATLRCSPISGHTSVYWYQQALGLGLQFLLWYDEGEERNRGNFPPRFSGRQFPNYSSELNVNALELEDSALYLCASSWPRVGIAKNIQYFGAGTRLSVL.

This chain uses TRBV7-9 with TRBJ2-5; the D call of TRBD1 rests on TCRdb alone, since no DNA is present to check it. The germline V gene encodes CDR1 SEHNR and CDR2 FQNEAQ (reference sequence). This CDR3 spans 16 amino acids. CDR3: CASSSGGSPRQETQYF.

CDR3 amino acids: CASSLEFFRGPGTDTQYF. This chain connects TRBV7-6 to TRBJ2-3; TCRdb selects TRBD1, and the lack of DNA leaves this call unchecked. Germline loops: CDR1 SGHVS, CDR2 FNYEAQ. The CDR3 contains 18 residues. Full variable domain (remainder filled in from reference TRBV7-6 and TRBJ2-3): GAGVSQSPRYKVTKRGQDVALRCDPISGHVSLYWYRQALGQGPEFLTYFNYEAQQDKSGLPNDRFSAERPEGSISTLTIQRTEQRDSAMYRCASSLEFFRGPGTDTQYFGPGTRLTVL.

This chain uses TRBV12-3 or TRBV12-4 with TRBJ2-7. This CDR3 region has 12 residues. CDR3 loop: CASSLASYEQYF.

V and J are TRBV7-3 and TRBJ1-1; TCRdb reports TRBD1, a call that lacks DNA to check it against. The CDR3 contains 15 residues. Germline V gives CDR1 SGHTA, CDR2 FQGTGA. Here the CDR3 reads CAGSLAAGMNTEAFF.

V is TRBV5-1 and J is TRBJ1-1; TCRdb lists TRBD1, though no DNA is available to test this call. This CDR3 has 13 residues. Germline values: CDR1 SGHRS, CDR2 YFSETQ. The CDR3 spells CASSSGLNTEAFF.

J is TRBJ2-1 and V is TRBV3-1; TCRdb returns TRBD1, unconfirmable since there is no DNA. CDR1 is LGHDT, CDR2 YNNKEL, per germline (reference sequence). The CDR3 loop spans 15 amino acids. The CDR3 protein is CASSPPGQGRNEQFF.

The chain couples TRBV20-1 to TRBJ2-7; with no DNA, the TCRdb D assignment of TRBD1 cannot be verified. The CDR3 loop spans 14 amino acids. Germline-derived CDR1 and CDR2 are DFQATT and SNEGSKA (reference sequence). The chain's CDR3 is CSARPRDSNYEQYF.

The chain recombines TRBV29-1 with TRBJ1-4. The CDR3 extends over 15 amino acids. Germline CDR1 and CDR2: SQVTM and ANQGSEA. CDR3 region: CSAEGLDGPNEKLFF.

The chain is built from TRBV7-8 and TRBJ2-7. This CDR3 region has 11 residues. CDR1 SGHVS and CDR2 FQNEAQ come from the germline V gene. Here the CDR3 reads CASSWGYEQYF.

The rearrangement links TRBV28 to TRBJ2-5. The CDR3 spans 14 residues. CDR1 MDHEN and CDR2 SYDVKM come from the germline V gene. This chain's CDR3 is CASLNVRPAETQYF.

The gene calls are TRBV29-1 and TRBJ1-1. From germline, CDR1 is SQVTM and CDR2 ANQGSEA. The CDR3 is made up of 12 amino acids. The CDR3 sequence: CSVLAGNTEAFF.

The rearrangement links TRBV29-1 to TRBJ1-1; TCRdb picks TRBD1, but there is no DNA to check that call. The germline gives CDR1 SQVTM, CDR2 ANQGSEA. CDR3 length: 15 amino acids. The chain's CDR3 is CSVEGEGAVGTEAFF.

The chain carries TRBV6-5 and TRBJ2-1. Germline V lookup: CDR1 MNHEY, CDR2 SVGAGI. This CDR3 is built from 14 residues. The CDR3: CASRLKSSYNEQFF.

CDR3: CASSRPGLAGRHEQYF. V usage is TRBV2 and J usage is TRBJ2-7; there is no DNA to check the TCRdb D call of TRBD2. The CDR3 length is 16 residues. Germline values: CDR1 SNHLY, CDR2 FYNNEI. The variable domain in full, with the rest retrieved from reference TRBV2 and TRBJ2-7, is EPEVTQTPSHQVTQMGQEVILRCVPISNHLYFYWYRQILGQKVEFLVSFYNNEISEKSEIFDDQFSVERPDGSNFTLKIRSTKLEDSAMYFCASSRPGLAGRHEQYFGPGTRLTVT.